This T cell receptor (beta chain) was captured by sequencing in a study of blood T cell repertoires in COVID-19. Across the study: Sites across the United States, Italy and Spain contributed samples from acute and convalescent COVID-19. PBMCs, B-cell-depleted T cells, or T cells provided the cDNA or gDNA that made up the material.

V lost 2 bases to trimming and J lost 7 bases, with 19 bases between them. Germline CDR1 MNHEY, CDR2 SVGAGI. CDR3 size: 16 residues. Methods used by the authors: Counts of nucleated cells, estimated from reference gene primer amplification, were obtained. Clones were sequenced by immunoSEQ multiplex PCR, and TCRdb holds only the in-frame ones, with some missing. For V, J and clone size, that table is used; D and trimming come from the DNA. The sample includes around 83,000 clones, approximately 81% of them seen just once. Sequencing used peripheral blood. The chain carries TRBV6-5 and TRBJ2-3; D is possibly TRBD1 (6 bases). The TCR comes from a woman in her 70s with acute or convalescent COVID-19. The CDR3 here is CASSYIPGHKPYTQYF. The CDR3 coding sequence is TGTGCCAGCAGTTACATACCGGGACACAAGCCTTATACGCAGTATTTT.